The 29 T cell receptor beta chains below all came from one sample that was sequenced in a study of blood T cell repertoires in COVID-19. This table comes from immunoSEQ multiplex PCR, and its TCRdb copy is limited to in-frame clones, with some not included. The sample holds roughly 45,000 clones, about nine tenths seen once. The sequencing input was peripheral blood. The receptors shown here come from a man in his 70s with active COVID-19.

This clone was observed a single time. The genes are TRBV19 and TRBJ1-1, with unresolved D. Germline values: CDR1 LNHDA, CDR2 SQIVND (reference sequence). V gave up 3 bases and J gave up 7 bases, with 6 bases separating them. This CDR3 is 11 amino acids long. The CDR3 coding sequence is TGTGCCAGTAGTATCAAAATTGAAGCTTTCTTT. Translating gives CASSIKIEAFF.

This rearrangement joins TRBV28 to TRBJ1-4; D is uncertain. V was pared by 3 bases and J by 3 bases, with 8 bases between. CDR3 length: 14 residues. CDR1 MDHEN and CDR2 SYDVKM come from the germline V gene. This CDR3 reads CASSFNGANEKLFF. For the CDR3, the DNA is TGTGCCAGCAGTTTTAACGGGGCTAATGAAAAACTGTTTTTT. Drawing the rest from reference TRBV28 and TRBJ1-4, the complete variable domain is DVKVTQSSRYLVKRTGEKVFLECVQDMDHENMFWYRQDPGLGLRLIYFSYDVKMKEKGDIPEGYSVSREKKERFSLILESASTNQTSMYLCASSFNGANEKLFFGSGTQLSVL.

This sequence joins TRBV11-1 and TRBJ2-3, with D possibly being TRBD1 (6 bases). V was pared by 4 bases and J by 2 bases, with 16 bases between. Germline loops: CDR1 SGHAT, CDR2 FQDESV (reference sequence). The CDR3 loop spans 16 amino acids. The DNA for the CDR3 is TGTGCCAGCAGCTCCTCCGGGACATTGTTCACAGATACGCAGTATTTT. Its translation is CASSSSGTLFTDTQYF.

A few counts support this clone. This rearrangement joins TRBV7-9 to TRBJ1-2, with D tentatively TRBD1 (6 bases). Looked up from germline, CDR1 is SEHNR and CDR2 is FQNEAQ (reference sequence). The ends were cut back, 1 base at V and 8 bases at J, with 17 bases in the middle. This CDR3 region has 15 residues. CDR3 in amino acids: CASSLVMDRGRGYTF. The CDR3 DNA follows: TGTGCCAGCAGCTTAGTCATGGACAGAGGCCGCGGCTACACCTTC. Based on the CDR3 plus reference TRBV7-9 and TRBJ1-2, the full variable domain is DTGVSQNPRHKITKRGQNVTFRCDPISEHNRLYWYRQTLGQGPEFLTYFQNEAQLEKSRLLSDRFSAERPKGSFSTLEIQRTEQGDSAMYLCASSLVMDRGRGYTFGSGTRLTVV.

On this clone itself: The germline gene is not matched at one end of the junction; a read error may be the cause. CDR3 bases: TGTGCCAGCAGTCCCTGGACTAGCGGGAGGCGGGTCTTC. It is translated as CASSPWTSGRRVF. The chain is built from TRBV6-4 and TRBJ2-1, with TRBD2 matching 14 bases. The germline CDR1 and CDR2 sequences are MRHNA and SNTAGT. The CDR3 spans 13 residues.

The chain carries TRBV2 and TRBJ2-1; 9 nucleotides line up with TRBD1. There are 14 residues in the CDR3. After removal of 11 bases from V and 6 bases from J, the junction contained 11 bases not matched to a gene. CDR1 is SNHLY and CDR2 is FYNNEI in the germline V gene. The CDR3 nucleotides are TGTGCCTCAGCCCGGGACAGGGTGGTCAATGAGCAGTTCTTC. Its protein product is CASARDRVVNEQFF.

This clone was picked up a small number of times. The chain is built from TRBV5-4 and TRBJ2-1, with D possibly matching TRBD2 (5 bases). There are 13 residues in the CDR3. Germline V gene lookup returns CDR1 SGHNT and CDR2 YYREEE (reference sequence). Trimming left V 6 bases short and J 6 bases short, with 13 bases between. The CDR3 reads CASTYSAVNEQFF. In DNA, the CDR3 is TGTGCCAGCACCTATTCAGCGGTCAATGAGCAGTTCTTC. Full variable domain (missing parts from reference TRBV5-4 and TRBJ2-1): ETGVTQSPTHLIKTRGQQVTLRCSSQSGHNTVSWYQQALGQGPQFIFQYYREEENGRGNFPPRFSGLQFPNYSSELNVNALELDDSALYLCASTYSAVNEQFFGPGTRLTVL.

This rearrangement joins TRBV27 to TRBJ2-2; TRBD2 is a possible D gene (6 bases). Between the trimmed V and J ends, which lost 8 bases and 0 bases, there was a span of 10 bases. Per germline, CDR1 MNHEY and CDR2 SMNVEV (reference sequence). This CDR3 spans 14 amino acids. The CDR3 sequence is CASRRLANTGELFF. Written as DNA, the CDR3 is TGTGCCAGCCGAAGACTAGCGAACACCGGGGAGCTGTTTTTT.

This clone was detected once. The chain recombines TRBV3-1 (or the pseudogene TRBV3-2) with TRBJ2-1; no reliable D call. Per germline, CDR1 LGHDT and CDR2 YNNKEL (reference sequence). This CDR3 is 14 amino acids long. The V end was cut by 4 bases, the J end by 4 bases, with 11 bases between. In DNA, the CDR3 is TGTGCCAGCAGCCCCTCGGTAAATTACAATGAGCAGTTCTTC. Translated, it gives CASSPSVNYNEQFF.

This chain links TRBV4-2 with TRBJ2-3, with 7 bases that match TRBD2. Germline values: CDR1 LGHNA, CDR2 YNFKEQ. This CDR3 contains 17 residues. Germline trimming cut 0 bases from V and 3 bases from J; bases unmatched to any gene: 9. CDR3 bases: TGTGCCAGCAGCCAAGAAGGGCTAGCGGCCAATACAGATACGCAGTATTTT. This codes for CASSQEGLAANTDTQYF.

This clone came up a few times. The chain uses TRBV7-3 and TRBJ2-3, with TRBD2 matching over 11 bases. The V and J ends lost 5 bases and 0 bases, in that order; junction bases with no gene match: 4. The CDR3 extends over 16 amino acids. Germline V gene lookup returns CDR1 SGHTA and CDR2 FQGTGA. DNA for the CDR3: TGTGCCAGCAGCGAAGGGACTAGCGGAAGCACAGATACGCAGTATTTT. It yields the protein CASSEGTSGSTDTQYF.

This clone occurred once. The CDR3 reads CASSLRGEAFF. DNA of the CDR3: TGTGCCAGCAGCTTAAGGGGTGAAGCTTTCTTT. V and J are TRBV7-2 and TRBJ1-1, with D perhaps matching TRBD1 (5 bases). V was clipped by 2 bases and J by 7 bases, with 5 bases between them. The CDR3 is 11 amino acids. Germline V lookup: CDR1 SGHTA, CDR2 FQGNSA. The full variable domain, its missing parts supplied by reference TRBV7-2 and TRBJ1-1, is GAGVSQSPSNKVTEKGKDVELRCDPISGHTALYWYRQSLGQGLEFLIYFQGNSAPDKSGLPSDRFSAERTGGSVSTLTIQRTQQEDSAVYLCASSLRGEAFFGQGTRLTVV.

The chain joins TRBV7-2 to TRBJ1-4; D remains unclear. CDR1 is SGHTA and CDR2 is FQGNSA in the germline V gene. The CDR3 is 16 residues long. The V and J ends lost 3 bases and 0 bases respectively, with 11 bases between them. CDR3 protein: CASSLGSSSTNEKLFF. In DNA, the CDR3 is TGTGCCAGCAGCTTGGGCAGCTCTTCAACTAATGAAAAACTGTTTTTT.

The chain joins TRBV5-1 to TRBJ1-5; the match to TRBD1 covers 8 bases. This CDR3 is built from 15 residues. In germline, CDR1 is SGHRS, CDR2 YFSETQ. The V gene end was trimmed by 5 bases and the J gene end by 3 bases; junction bases not matched to a gene: 7. DNA of the CDR3: TGCGCCAGCAGACTCACAGGGGGTGCCAATCAGCCCCAGCATTTT. This codes for CASRLTGGANQPQHF.

The rearrangement links TRBV5-1 to TRBJ1-4; D may be TRBD1 (5 bases). The ends were cut back, 4 bases at V and 3 bases at J, with 7 bases in the middle. Looked up from germline, CDR1 is SGHRS and CDR2 is YFSETQ. This CDR3 has 13 residues. CDR3 nucleotides: TGCGCCAGCAGCGGGGGGGCTAATGAAAAACTGTTTTTT. Translating it yields CASSGGANEKLFF.

The chain recombines TRBV7-2 with TRBJ2-4; TRBD1 might be the D (6 bases). The CDR3 has 15 amino acids. V was trimmed by 5 bases and J by 0 bases, leaving 11 bases between them. Per the germline V gene, CDR1 is SGHTA and CDR2 is FQGNSA. The CDR3 region is CASSEQGPAKNIQYF. The CDR3 bases are TGTGCCAGCAGCGAACAGGGCCCAGCCAAAAACATTCAGTACTTC.

This chain links TRBV7-9 with TRBJ2-7; TRBD2 matches at 7 bases. Losses at the gene ends were 5 bases for V and 3 bases for J; bases not matched to a gene: 7. The CDR3 spans 14 residues. CDR1 SEHNR and CDR2 FQNEAQ come from the germline V gene (reference sequence). The CDR3, as DNA: TGTGCCAGCAGCCCCTGGGCGGGGGACTACGAGCAGTACTTC. Its protein product is CASSPWAGDYEQYF.

The chain uses TRBV18 and TRBJ1-1; no clear D gene. Germline CDR1 and CDR2: KGHSH and LQKENI. The V end lost 2 bases, the J end lost 1 base, and 8 bases lay between the germline ends. The CDR3 has 14 residues. The CDR3 DNA reads as TGTGCCAGCTCACCAAGCGTACGGAACACTGAAGCTTTCTTT. As protein: CASSPSVRNTEAFF. The full variable domain, with the rest looked up from reference TRBV18 and TRBJ1-1, is NAGVMQNPRHLVRRRGQEARLRCSPMKGHSHVYWYRQLPEEGLKFMVYLQKENIIDESGMPKERFSAEFPKEGPSILRIQQVVRGDSAAYFCASSPSVRNTEAFFGQGTRLTVV.

This chain connects TRBV7-8 to TRBJ2-7, with 7 nucleotides matching TRBD2. The CDR3 is 14 residues long. With V trimmed by 1 base and J by 3 bases, 3 bases remained unmatched. CDR1 SGHVS and CDR2 FQNEAQ come from the germline V gene. The CDR3 sequence is CASSLGGLNYEQYF. The CDR3 DNA reads as TGTGCCAGCAGCTTAGGGGGACTAAACTACGAGCAGTACTTC.

V gene TRBV19 combines with J gene TRBJ1-1; possible D gene TRBD1, 6 bases. The CDR3 is 14 amino acids. Germline CDR1 and CDR2: LNHDA and SQIVND (reference sequence). With 3 bases removed from V and 6 bases from J, the gap between germline ends came to 14 bases. DNA for the CDR3: TGTGCCAGTAGTATTACGGCACAGGGTTCTGAAGCTTTCTTT. It yields the protein CASSITAQGSEAFF.

The chain recombines TRBV27 with TRBJ2-1; tentative D call: TRBD2 (6 bases). Germline CDR1 is MNHEY and CDR2 is SMNVEV (reference sequence). V was shortened by 6 bases and J by 1 base, with 25 bases between the two germline ends. The CDR3 length is 19 residues. In nucleotides, the CDR3 is TGTGCCAGCAGCTCTGGACCTCCGGGAGATTATAAGTCCTACAATGAGCAGTTCTTC. The encoded protein is CASSSGPPGDYKSYNEQFF.

The rearrangement joins TRBV19 to TRBJ1-1, with D hard to call. Germline assignment: CDR1 LNHDA and CDR2 SQIVND (reference sequence). This CDR3 comprises 15 residues. V was pared by 7 bases and J by 4 bases, with 19 bases between. The CDR3 spells CASTPGRGVGTEAFF. As DNA, the CDR3 is TGTGCCAGTACCCCTGGGCGGGGTGTTGGCACTGAAGCTTTCTTT.

The CDR3 region is CASSTLRDLPSTDTQYF. The CDR3 nucleotides read TGTGCCAGCAGTACCCTCCGGGACTTGCCTAGCACAGATACGCAGTATTTT. The V gene is TRBV28, the J gene TRBJ2-3; possible D gene TRBD2, 6 bases. CDR1 is MDHEN, CDR2 SYDVKM, per germline. Trimming left V 5 bases short and J 0 bases short, with 18 bases between. The CDR3 is 17 residues long. The variable domain in full, completed from reference TRBV28 and TRBJ2-3, reads DVKVTQSSRYLVKRTGEKVFLECVQDMDHENMFWYRQDPGLGLRLIYFSYDVKMKEKGDIPEGYSVSREKKERFSLILESASTNQTSMYLCASSTLRDLPSTDTQYFGPGTRLTVL.

V usage is TRBV5-1 and J usage is TRBJ2-1; D gene unclear. This CDR3 region has 15 residues. Trimming pared 4 bases from V and 10 bases from J, leaving 21 bases between. Per germline, CDR1 SGHRS and CDR2 YFSETQ. CDR3 loop: CASSPRPIGDHEQFF. DNA for the CDR3: TGCGCCAGCAGCCCCCGTCCCATTGGAGATCACGAGCAGTTCTTC.

The CDR3 region has the DNA TGTGCCAGCAGCCCATTTGCGGGTGAGCAGTTCTTC. Its protein is CASSPFAGEQFF. V is TRBV7-9 and J is TRBJ2-1; perhaps TRBD2 as D (5 bases). The V gene's germline CDR1 is SEHNR and CDR2 FQNEAQ (reference sequence). V lost 5 bases, J lost 9 bases, and 11 bases lay in between. This CDR3 comprises 12 residues.

The chain combines TRBV6-5 with TRBJ2-7, with 9 nucleotides matching TRBD1. The junction had 5 bases not matched to a gene; V was cut back by 6 bases and J by 2 bases. CDR1 is MNHEY and CDR2 is SVGAGI in the germline V gene. The CDR3 is 14 residues long. This chain's CDR3 is CASSPGQGTYEQYF. The CDR3, as DNA: TGTGCCAGCAGCCCGGGACAGGGAACCTACGAGCAGTACTTC.

This sequence joins TRBV4-3 and TRBJ1-2, with 8 positions matching TRBD1. V gave up 2 bases and J gave up 10 bases; unmatched junction bases: 3. The CDR3 loop spans 12 amino acids. Germline V gene lookup returns CDR1 LGHNA and CDR2 YSLEER. The CDR3 loop is CASSQTDRAYTF. The CDR3 DNA sequence: TGCGCCAGCAGCCAAACGGACAGGGCCTACACCTTC.

This clone has a handful of counts. V gene TRBV11-2 combines with J gene TRBJ1-6; TRBD1 might be the D (6 bases). This CDR3 comprises 17 residues. The V end was cut by 4 bases, the J end by 6 bases, with 19 bases between. Germline lookup yields CDR1 SGHAT and CDR2 FQNNGV. For the CDR3, the DNA is TGTGCCAGCAGCTCCCCCAAGGGGGATCTACGTAATTCACCCCTCCACTTT. It yields the protein CASSSPKGDLRNSPLHF.

This rearrangement joins TRBV29-1 to TRBJ2-1; no reliable D call. Between the trimmed V and J ends, which lost 5 bases and 0 bases, there was a span of 17 bases. The germline gives CDR1 SQVTM, CDR2 ANQGSEA. This CDR3 is 16 amino acids long. CDR3 coding DNA: TGCAGCGTTACTGATGTGTTAGCTAGCTCCTACAATGAGCAGTTCTTC. Translating gives CSVTDVLASSYNEQFF.